Listed here are 27 T cell receptor beta chains from one sample, sequenced in a study of brain T cells in children with intractable seizures (dated by TCRdb to about 2021). Library prep was done by the immunoSEQ multiplex PCR assay. TCRdb stores this immuneACCESS table with in-frame sequences only. Part of the clones is absent; in the studies checked, under half of the shortfall reflects unresolved V genes, and no reason is known for the rest. Present in this sample are around 340,000 clones, 93% of which were seen just once. The top ten constitute around 6% of the sample. The intended sense of this specimen's time point label: blood from clinic visit 5 months post-surgery; TSC patient then seizure free. Sequenced here: peripheral blood, sampled 4 to 5 months after surgery. Receptors originate from a boy under two years old with tuberous sclerosis and intractable seizures.

This chain's CDR3 is CAKPIGFGYGYTF. The DNA of the CDR3 is TGTGCCAAACCGATAGGGTTTGGGTATGGCTACACCTTC. This chain uses TRBV19 with TRBJ1-2, with D hard to call. Trimming stripped 10 bases from V and 5 bases from J, with 17 bases between. CDR1 is LNHDA, CDR2 SQIVND, per germline (reference sequence). The CDR3 spans 13 residues. Drawing the rest from reference TRBV19 and TRBJ1-2, the complete variable domain is DGGITQSPKYLFRKEGQNVTLSCEQNLNHDAMYWYRQDPGQGLRLIYYSQIVNDFQKGDIAEGYSVSREKKESFPLTVTSAQKNPTAFYLCAKPIGFGYGYTFGSGTRLTVV.

As DNA, the CDR3 is TGCGCCAGCAGCTTCAGAACGGATACGCAGTATTTT. This translates into CASSFRTDTQYF. The chain links TRBV5-1 to TRBJ2-3, with no clear D. The CDR3 has 12 amino acids. The germline CDR1 and CDR2 sequences are SGHRS and YFSETQ. V was cut by 2 bases and J by 6 bases, with 7 bases left in between.

The rearrangement uses TRBV5-1 and TRBJ2-3, with 8 bases lining up with TRBD2. The CDR3 has 16 amino acids. V lost 0 bases to trimming and J lost 1 base; unmatched junction nucleotides: 4. Germline CDR1 SGHRS, CDR2 YFSETQ. The CDR3 is CASSLALSGGTDTQYF. DNA for the CDR3: TGCGCCAGCAGCTTGGCCCTTAGCGGGGGCACAGATACGCAGTATTTT.

The J gene is TRBJ2-7, the V gene TRBV11-3, with D perhaps TRBD2 (6 bases). The V end lost 3 bases, the J end lost 7 bases, and 10 bases lay between the germline ends. Germline CDR1 reads SGHNT; CDR2 reads YENEEA. The CDR3 is made up of 12 amino acids. CDR3 sequence reads: CASSLGRGEQYF. The CDR3 coding sequence is TGTGCCAGCAGCTTGGGCCGGGGGGAGCAGTACTTC.

This sequence joins TRBV6-1 and TRBJ2-7; no definite D call. V was shortened by 3 bases and J by 4 bases, with 16 bases between the two germline ends. CDR3 length equals 15 residues. From germline, CDR1 is MNHNS and CDR2 SASEGT. The CDR3 region has the DNA TGTGCCAGCAGTGATGAGGCGGTTCGTGGGTACGAGCAGTACTTC. Translating gives CASSDEAVRGYEQYF.

The chain combines TRBV6-5 with TRBJ1-1; D not certain. Trimming removed 2 bases from V and 4 bases from J, with 5 bases in between. This CDR3 comprises 12 residues. Germline CDR1 is MNHEY and CDR2 is SVGAGI. The chain's CDR3 is CASSYAGTEAFF. The DNA for the CDR3 is TGTGCCAGCAGTTACGCAGGCACTGAAGCTTTCTTT.

This rearrangement joins TRBV30 to TRBJ2-7; D may be TRBD1 (5 bases). V was pared by 5 bases and J by 0 bases, with 14 bases between. Per germline, CDR1 GTSNPN and CDR2 SVGIG (reference sequence). The CDR3 spans 14 residues. CDR3 amino acids: CAWAWGKRSYEQYF. DNA of the CDR3: TGTGCCTGGGCCTGGGGCAAGCGCTCCTACGAGCAGTACTTC.

The chain uses TRBV29-1 and TRBJ2-5; D possibly corresponds to TRBD1 (6 bases). Trimming took 6 bases from V and 1 from J, leaving 12 bases between them. Germline CDR1 reads SQVTM; CDR2 reads ANQGSEA. The CDR3 consists of 13 residues. CDR3 sequence: CSVGGSAQETQYF. The CDR3, as DNA: TGCAGCGTAGGGGGTTCGGCCCAAGAGACCCAGTACTTC.

This rearrangement joins TRBV25-1 to TRBJ1-2; unclear D gene. Germline loops: CDR1 MGHDK, CDR2 SYGVNS. Between the trimmed V and J ends, which lost 2 bases and 1 base, there was a span of 11 bases. The CDR3 covers 15 residues. CDR3 bases: TGTGCCAGCAGTGAAAACCGGAACGATAACTATGGCTACACCTTC. It codes for CASSENRNDNYGYTF.

The J gene is TRBJ2-3, the V gene TRBV6-5, with no clear D. The ends were cut back, 6 bases at V and 2 bases at J, with 12 bases in the middle. Germline CDR1 and CDR2: MNHEY and SVGAGI. The CDR3 is made up of 14 amino acids. CDR3 DNA sequence: TGTGCCAGCAGATCGTCGGGTTCCACAGATACGCAGTATTTT. As protein: CASRSSGSTDTQYF.

This clone turned up a few times. The genes are TRBV7-2 and TRBJ1-1, with D tentatively TRBD1 (6 bases). The CDR3 contains 17 residues. From germline, CDR1 is SGHTA and CDR2 FQGNSA. Trimming removed 5 bases at V and 0 bases at J, with 19 bases between. The CDR3 DNA reads as TGTGCCAGCAGCCTGCATCGACAGGACCCAATGAACACTGAAGCTTTCTTT. Its protein is CASSLHRQDPMNTEAFF.

The chain carries TRBV10-1 and TRBJ2-2; the match to TRBD2 covers 8 bases. V lost 0 bases to trimming and J lost 7 bases; unmatched junction nucleotides: 10. The V gene's germline CDR1 is WNHNN and CDR2 SYGVQD (reference sequence). The CDR3 extends over 17 amino acids. CDR3 sequence (DNA): TGCGCCAGCAGTGAGTCGCGACAGCGGGAGCATAGCGGGGAGCTGTTTTTT. Protein product: CASSESRQREHSGELFF.

This clone was seen just once. The chain couples TRBV7-9 to TRBJ1-4; 7 bases align to TRBD1. The CDR3 is 14 amino acids. After removal of 5 bases from V and 5 bases from J, the junction contained 5 bases not matched to a gene. CDR1 and CDR2 from the germline V gene are SEHNR and FQNEAQ (reference sequence). The CDR3 bases are TGTGCCAGCAGCCGACCGGGACAGAATGAAAAACTGTTTTTT. Its translation: CASSRPGQNEKLFF. The full variable domain, with the rest looked up from reference TRBV7-9 and TRBJ1-4, is DTGVSQNPRHKITKRGQNVTFRCDPISEHNRLYWYRQTLGQGPEFLTYFQNEAQLEKSRLLSDRFSAERPKGSFSTLEIQRTEQGDSAMYLCASSRPGQNEKLFFGSGTQLSVL.

The table lists this clone with a count of one. The chain is built from TRBV7-8 and TRBJ1-2, with D hard to call. The CDR3 contains 14 residues. Deletions cut 0 bases from V and 3 bases from J, with 8 bases between. Germline values: CDR1 SGHVS, CDR2 FQNEAQ. The CDR3: CASSLAAGDYGYTF. In DNA form, the CDR3 reads TGTGCCAGCAGCTTAGCTGCCGGAGACTATGGCTACACCTTC.

Here the CDR3 reads CASSLGGTGNQPQHF. In DNA, the CDR3 is TGTGCCAGCAGCCTAGGAGGAACAGGAAATCAGCCCCAGCATTTT. The chain combines TRBV7-8 with TRBJ1-5, with D perhaps TRBD1 (5 bases). The germline V gene has CDR1 SGHVS and CDR2 FQNEAQ. CDR3 length: 15 amino acids. V gave up 5 bases and J gave up 4 bases, with 15 bases separating them.

The J gene is TRBJ1-4, the V gene TRBV28; tentatively, D is TRBD1 (6 bases). Per germline, CDR1 MDHEN and CDR2 SYDVKM. This CDR3 is 15 amino acids long. The V and J ends lost 6 bases and 8 bases respectively, with 19 bases between them. The CDR3, as DNA: TGTGCCAGCAGCCAATCTCCGGGACATAGAGAAAAACTGTTTTTT. Translated, it gives CASSQSPGHREKLFF.

The V and J genes are TRBV11-2 and TRBJ1-6, with 9 positions matching TRBD1. The junction had 7 bases not matched to a gene; V was cut back by 6 bases and J by 7 bases. Germline lookup yields CDR1 SGHAT and CDR2 FQNNGV. The CDR3 totals 15 residues. The CDR3 DNA sequence: TGTGCCAGCAGTTACTGGACAGGGGAGAATTCACCCCTCCACTTT. Protein sequence: CASSYWTGENSPLHF.

The chain joins TRBV13 to TRBJ2-3, with TRBD2 matching 12 bases. V shed 4 bases, J shed 2 bases, and the junction held 13 bases outside the gene matches. From germline, CDR1 is PRHDT and CDR2 FYEKMQ (reference sequence). The CDR3 runs 19 residues. The CDR3 DNA follows: TGTGCCAGCAGCTCCCATGATCCCGGACTAGCGGGGAACACAGATACGCAGTATTTT. It codes for CASSSHDPGLAGNTDTQYF.

The rearrangement joins TRBV5-6 to TRBJ2-7, with D maybe TRBD1 (6 bases). The CDR3 is made up of 15 amino acids. The V end was cut by 1 base, the J end by 9 bases, with 20 bases between. Germline V CDR1 and CDR2: SGHDT, YYEEEE. The DNA of the CDR3 is TGTGCCAGCAGCTTGATGAGGAATACAGGGACGGTGCAGTACTTC. It translates to CASSLMRNTGTVQYF.

This rearrangement joins TRBV20-1 to TRBJ2-3; possible D gene TRBD2, 6 bases. V lost 3 bases, J lost 2 bases, and 12 bases lay in between. This CDR3 is 14 amino acids long. Germline-derived CDR1 and CDR2 are DFQATT and SNEGSKA (reference sequence). The CDR3 DNA follows: TGCAGTGCTAGTGGCGGGATAACCACAGATACGCAGTATTTT. Translated: CSASGGITTDTQYF.

The sample holds one count of this clone. The chain recombines TRBV10-1 with TRBJ2-2; D may be TRBD2 (6 bases). From germline, CDR1 is WNHNN and CDR2 SYGVQD (reference sequence). Trimming cost V 8 bases and J 1 base, with 11 bases left between them. The CDR3 extends over 14 amino acids. The chain's CDR3 is CASASARNTGELFF. The DNA for the CDR3 is TGCGCCAGCGCTAGCGCCAGGAACACCGGGGAGCTGTTTTTT.

This chain connects TRBV19 to TRBJ2-7, with TRBD2 matching 7 bases. Germline assignment: CDR1 LNHDA and CDR2 SQIVND (reference sequence). The CDR3 covers 16 residues. V gave up 1 base and J gave up 0 bases; unmatched junction bases: 6. The CDR3 sequence is CASSIAGGPSSYEQYF. For the CDR3, the DNA is TGTGCCAGTAGTATAGCGGGGGGACCGAGCTCCTACGAGCAGTACTTC.

The chain is built from TRBV7-9 and TRBJ1-2; TRBD1 might be the D (5 bases). The germline V and J ends were trimmed by 5 bases and 4 bases, with 14 bases remaining between them. Germline values: CDR1 SEHNR, CDR2 FQNEAQ (reference sequence). The CDR3 has 14 residues. DNA for the CDR3: TGTGCCAGCAGCGGCCGGCTAGACAGCTATGGCTACACCTTC. This gives the protein CASSGRLDSYGYTF. The whole variable domain, filled in from reference TRBV7-9 and TRBJ1-2, reads DTGVSQNPRHKITKRGQNVTFRCDPISEHNRLYWYRQTLGQGPEFLTYFQNEAQLEKSRLLSDRFSAERPKGSFSTLEIQRTEQGDSAMYLCASSGRLDSYGYTFGSGTRLTVV.

This chain's CDR3 is CASSSSGTSGSRSYNEQFF. The CDR3 DNA follows: TGTGCCAGCAGCTCTTCCGGGACTAGCGGGAGTCGTTCCTACAATGAGCAGTTCTTC. J is TRBJ2-1 and V is TRBV3-1 (or the pseudogene TRBV3-2), with 14 bases aligning to TRBD2. Trimming cost V 5 bases and J 1 base; bases outside gene matches: 10. CDR1 and CDR2 (germline): LGHDT, YNNKEL (reference sequence). This CDR3 contains 19 residues.

The gene calls are TRBV20-1 and TRBJ2-7; TRBD2 matches 10 bases. V gave up 3 bases and J gave up 5 bases; unmatched junction bases: 16. This CDR3 has 17 residues. The germline V gene has CDR1 DFQATT and CDR2 SNEGSKA (reference sequence). Here the CDR3 reads CSASLSLAGEDVDEQYF. CDR3 sequence (DNA): TGCAGTGCTAGTTTAAGCCTAGCGGGAGAGGATGTCGACGAGCAGTACTTC.

The gene calls are TRBV5-4 and TRBJ1-2, with TRBD1 as a possible D gene (5 bases). Germline V gives CDR1 SGHNT, CDR2 YYREEE (reference sequence). The V gene lost 4 bases and the J gene lost 7 bases, with 17 bases spanning the gap. The CDR3 totals 14 residues. CDR3 bases: TGTGCCAGCAGCGTCCAGGGCAGGGCAAGTGGCTACACCTTC. This sequence encodes CASSVQGRASGYTF.

This chain uses TRBV27 with TRBJ2-5; 10 bases are shared with TRBD2. There are 14 residues in the CDR3. Germline V gene data show CDR1 as MNHEY and CDR2 as SMNVEV (reference sequence). With 5 bases clipped from V and 3 bases from J, the junction kept 3 bases outside the gene matches. The DNA of the CDR3 is TGTGCCAGCAGTCTCGGACTAGCGGAAGAGACCCAGTACTTC. Its protein is CASSLGLAEETQYF.